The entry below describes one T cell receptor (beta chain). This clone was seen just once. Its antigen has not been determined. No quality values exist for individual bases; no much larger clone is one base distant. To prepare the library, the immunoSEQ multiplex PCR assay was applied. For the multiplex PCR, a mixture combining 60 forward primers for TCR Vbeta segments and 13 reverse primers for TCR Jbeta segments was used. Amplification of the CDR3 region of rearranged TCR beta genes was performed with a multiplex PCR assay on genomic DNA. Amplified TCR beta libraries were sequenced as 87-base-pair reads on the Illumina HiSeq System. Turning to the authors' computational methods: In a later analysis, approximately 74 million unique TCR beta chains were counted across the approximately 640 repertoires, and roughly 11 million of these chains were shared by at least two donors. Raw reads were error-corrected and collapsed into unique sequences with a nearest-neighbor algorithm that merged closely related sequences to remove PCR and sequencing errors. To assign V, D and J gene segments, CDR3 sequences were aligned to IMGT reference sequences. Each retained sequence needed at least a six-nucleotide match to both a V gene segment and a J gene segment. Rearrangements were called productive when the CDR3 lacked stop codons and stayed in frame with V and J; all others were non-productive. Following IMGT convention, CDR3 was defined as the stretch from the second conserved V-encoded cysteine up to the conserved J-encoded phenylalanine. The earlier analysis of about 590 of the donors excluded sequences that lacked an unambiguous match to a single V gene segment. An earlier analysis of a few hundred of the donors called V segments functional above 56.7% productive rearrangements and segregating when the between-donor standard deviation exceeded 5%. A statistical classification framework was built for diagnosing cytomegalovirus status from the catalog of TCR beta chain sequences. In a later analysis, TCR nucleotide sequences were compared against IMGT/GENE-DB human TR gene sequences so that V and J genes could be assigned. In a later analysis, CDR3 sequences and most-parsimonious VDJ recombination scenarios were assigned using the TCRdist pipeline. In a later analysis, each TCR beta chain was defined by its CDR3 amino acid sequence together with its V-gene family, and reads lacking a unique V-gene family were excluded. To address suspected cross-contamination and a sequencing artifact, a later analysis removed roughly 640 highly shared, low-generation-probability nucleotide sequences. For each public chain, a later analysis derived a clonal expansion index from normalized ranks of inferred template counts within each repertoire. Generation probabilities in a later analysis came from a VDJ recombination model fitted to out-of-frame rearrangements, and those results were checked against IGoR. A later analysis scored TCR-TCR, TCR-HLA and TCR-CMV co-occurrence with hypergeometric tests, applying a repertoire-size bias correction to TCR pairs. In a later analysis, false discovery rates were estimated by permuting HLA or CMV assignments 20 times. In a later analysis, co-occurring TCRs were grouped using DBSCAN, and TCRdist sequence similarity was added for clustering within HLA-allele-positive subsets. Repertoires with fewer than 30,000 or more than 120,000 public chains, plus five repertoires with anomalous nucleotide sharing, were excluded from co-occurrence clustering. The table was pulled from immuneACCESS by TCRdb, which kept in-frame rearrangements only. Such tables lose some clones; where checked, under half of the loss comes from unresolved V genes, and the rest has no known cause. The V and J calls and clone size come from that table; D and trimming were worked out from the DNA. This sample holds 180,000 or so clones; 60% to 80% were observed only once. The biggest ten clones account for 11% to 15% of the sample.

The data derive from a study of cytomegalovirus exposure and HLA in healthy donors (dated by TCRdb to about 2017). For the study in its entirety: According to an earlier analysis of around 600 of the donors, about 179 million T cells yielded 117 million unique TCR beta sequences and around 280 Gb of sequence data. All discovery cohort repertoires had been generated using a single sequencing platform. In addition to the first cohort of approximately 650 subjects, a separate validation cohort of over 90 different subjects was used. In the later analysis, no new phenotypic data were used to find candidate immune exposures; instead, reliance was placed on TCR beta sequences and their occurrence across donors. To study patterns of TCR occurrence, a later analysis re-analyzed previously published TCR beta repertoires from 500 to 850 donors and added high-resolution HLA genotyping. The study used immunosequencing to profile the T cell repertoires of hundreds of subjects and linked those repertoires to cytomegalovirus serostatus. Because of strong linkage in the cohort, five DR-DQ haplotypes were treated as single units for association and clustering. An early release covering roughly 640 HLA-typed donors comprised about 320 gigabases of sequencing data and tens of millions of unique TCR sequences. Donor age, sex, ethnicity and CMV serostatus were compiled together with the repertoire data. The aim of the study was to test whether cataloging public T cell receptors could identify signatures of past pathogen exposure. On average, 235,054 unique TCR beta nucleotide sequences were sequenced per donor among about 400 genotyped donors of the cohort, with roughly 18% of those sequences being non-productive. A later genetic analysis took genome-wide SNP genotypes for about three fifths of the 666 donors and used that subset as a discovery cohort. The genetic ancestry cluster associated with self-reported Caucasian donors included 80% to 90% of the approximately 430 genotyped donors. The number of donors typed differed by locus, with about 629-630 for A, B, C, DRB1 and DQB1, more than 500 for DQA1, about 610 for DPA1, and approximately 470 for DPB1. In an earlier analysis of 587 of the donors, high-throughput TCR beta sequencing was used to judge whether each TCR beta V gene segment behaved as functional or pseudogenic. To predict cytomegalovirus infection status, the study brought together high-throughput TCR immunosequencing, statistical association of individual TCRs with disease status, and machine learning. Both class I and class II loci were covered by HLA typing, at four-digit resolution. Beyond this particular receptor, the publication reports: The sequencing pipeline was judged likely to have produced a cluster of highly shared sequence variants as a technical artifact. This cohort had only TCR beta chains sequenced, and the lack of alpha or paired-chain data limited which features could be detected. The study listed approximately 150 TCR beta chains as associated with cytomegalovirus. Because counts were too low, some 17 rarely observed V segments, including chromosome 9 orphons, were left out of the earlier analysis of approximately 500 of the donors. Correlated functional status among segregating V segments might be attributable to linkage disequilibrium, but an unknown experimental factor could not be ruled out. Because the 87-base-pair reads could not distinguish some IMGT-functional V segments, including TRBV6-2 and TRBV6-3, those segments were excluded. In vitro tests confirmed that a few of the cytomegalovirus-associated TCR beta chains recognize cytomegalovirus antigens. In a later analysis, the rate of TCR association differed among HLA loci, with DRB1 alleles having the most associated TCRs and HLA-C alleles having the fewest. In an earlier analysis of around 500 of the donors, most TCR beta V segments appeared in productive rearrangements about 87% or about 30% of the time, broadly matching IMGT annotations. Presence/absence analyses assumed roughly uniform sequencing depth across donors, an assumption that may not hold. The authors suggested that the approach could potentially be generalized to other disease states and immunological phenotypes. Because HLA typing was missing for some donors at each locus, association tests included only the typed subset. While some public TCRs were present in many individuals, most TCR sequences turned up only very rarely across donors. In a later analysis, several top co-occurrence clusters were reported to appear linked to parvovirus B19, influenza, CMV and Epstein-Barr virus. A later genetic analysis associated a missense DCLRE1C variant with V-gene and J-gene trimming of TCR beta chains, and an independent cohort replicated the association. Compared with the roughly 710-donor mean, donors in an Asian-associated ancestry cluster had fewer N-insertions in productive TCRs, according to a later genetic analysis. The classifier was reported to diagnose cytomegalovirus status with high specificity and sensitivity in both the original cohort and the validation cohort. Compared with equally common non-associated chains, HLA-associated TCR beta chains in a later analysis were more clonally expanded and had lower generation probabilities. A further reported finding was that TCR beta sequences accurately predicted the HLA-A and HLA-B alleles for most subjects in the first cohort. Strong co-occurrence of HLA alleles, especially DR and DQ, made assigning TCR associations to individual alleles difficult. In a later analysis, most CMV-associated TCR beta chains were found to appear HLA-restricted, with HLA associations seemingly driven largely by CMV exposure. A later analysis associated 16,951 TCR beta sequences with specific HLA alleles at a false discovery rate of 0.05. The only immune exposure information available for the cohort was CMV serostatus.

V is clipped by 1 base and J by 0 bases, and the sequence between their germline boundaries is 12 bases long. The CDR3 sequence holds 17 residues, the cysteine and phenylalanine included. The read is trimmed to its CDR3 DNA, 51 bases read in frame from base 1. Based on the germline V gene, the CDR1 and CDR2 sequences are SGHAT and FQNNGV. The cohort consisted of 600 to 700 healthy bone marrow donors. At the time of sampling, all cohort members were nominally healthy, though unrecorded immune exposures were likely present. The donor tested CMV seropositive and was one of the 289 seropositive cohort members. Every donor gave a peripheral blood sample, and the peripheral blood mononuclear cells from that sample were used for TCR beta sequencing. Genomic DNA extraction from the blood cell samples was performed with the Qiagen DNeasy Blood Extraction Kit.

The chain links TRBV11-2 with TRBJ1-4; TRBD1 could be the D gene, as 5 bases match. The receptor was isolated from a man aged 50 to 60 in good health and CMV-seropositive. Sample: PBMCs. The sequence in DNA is TGTGCCAGCAGCTTAGTATCCCCAGGGACAACTAATGAAAAACTGTTTTTT. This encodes CASSLVSPGTTNEKLFF.